This T cell receptor (beta chain) originates from a study of blood T cells in healthy people across ages. This clonotype has a handful of counts. V lost 10 bases and J 2 bases, leaving 12 bases between the germline ends. Germline V gives CDR1 SGHTA, CDR2 FQGNSA. The CDR3 sequence is 12 residues long. A second PCR, run for about 7 to 11 cycles, used a sample-barcoded 5' primer plus a J-beta primer mix. Each CDR3 protein gets one entry after TCRdb re-called the 5' RACE reads with MiXCR. The profile shows hundreds of thousands of distinct CDR3 sequences, more than 35% of them singletons. This receptor was obtained from an older man in good health. V usage is TRBV7-2 and J usage is TRBJ2-7; D remains unclear. The sample comprised blood. The CDR3 reads CATRTGTYEQYF. The CDR3 DNA sequence: TGTGCCACCCGTACGGGTACCTACGAGCAGTACTTC. Full variable domain (missing parts from reference TRBV7-2 and TRBJ2-7): GAGVSQSPSNKVTEKGKDVELRCDPISGHTALYWYRQSLGQGLEFLIYFQGNSAPDKSGLPSDRFSAERTGGSVSTLTIQRTQQEDSAVYLCATRTGTYEQYFGPGTRLTVT.